The clone carrying this T cell receptor beta chain has just one count. TCRdb's table, derived via immunoSEQ multiplex PCR, lists solely in-frame clones and lacks some. There are roughly 63,000 clones in the sample; roughly nine tenths occur only once, and more than 0.95% lies in the top ten. These data are taken from a study of cytomegalovirus exposure and HLA in healthy donors. Trimming pared 3 bases from V and 4 bases from J, leaving 31 bases between. CDR1 and CDR2 (germline): MDHEN, SYDVKM. The CDR3 is made up of 21 amino acids. V gene TRBV28 combines with J gene TRBJ2-1, with D possibly being TRBD2 (6 bases). Sequenced: PBMCs. This TCR derives from a woman under 30 in good health and CMV-seronegative. The CDR3 coding sequence is TGTGCCAGCAGTTTTCTGTCCCCAGGTCGGAGGGCTGCTGGGATGTACAATGAGCAGTTCTTC. It codes for CASSFLSPGRRAAGMYNEQFF. Based on the CDR3 plus reference TRBV28 and TRBJ2-1, the full variable domain is DVKVTQSSRYLVKRTGEKVFLECVQDMDHENMFWYRQDPGLGLRLIYFSYDVKMKEKGDIPEGYSVSREKKERFSLILESASTNQTSMYLCASSFLSPGRRAAGMYNEQFFGPGTRLTVL.